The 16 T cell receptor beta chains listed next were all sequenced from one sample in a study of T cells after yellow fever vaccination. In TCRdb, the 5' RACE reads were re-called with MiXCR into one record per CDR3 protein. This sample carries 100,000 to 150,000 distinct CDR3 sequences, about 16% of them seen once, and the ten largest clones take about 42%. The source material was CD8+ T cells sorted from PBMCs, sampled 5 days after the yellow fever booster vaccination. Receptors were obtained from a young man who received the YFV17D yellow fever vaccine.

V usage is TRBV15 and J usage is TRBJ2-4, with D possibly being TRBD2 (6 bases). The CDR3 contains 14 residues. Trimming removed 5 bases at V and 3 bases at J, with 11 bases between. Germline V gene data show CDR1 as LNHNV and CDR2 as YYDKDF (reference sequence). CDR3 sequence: CATSPPGGKNIQYF. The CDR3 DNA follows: TGTGCCACCAGCCCCCCCGGGGGCAAAAACATTCAGTACTTC. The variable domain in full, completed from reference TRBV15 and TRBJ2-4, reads DAMVIQNPRYQVTQFGKPVTLSCSQTLNHNVMYWYQQKSSQAPKLLFHYYDKDFNNEADTPDNFQSRRPNTSFCFLDIRSPGLGDTAMYLCATSPPGGKNIQYFGAGTRLSVL.

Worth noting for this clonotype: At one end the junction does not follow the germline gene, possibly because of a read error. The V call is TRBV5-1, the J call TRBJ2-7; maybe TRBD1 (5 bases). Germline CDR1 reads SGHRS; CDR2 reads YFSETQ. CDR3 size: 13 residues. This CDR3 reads CASSLRGYYELYF. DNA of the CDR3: TGCGCCAGCAGCTTGAGGGGTTACTACGAGCTGTACTTC.

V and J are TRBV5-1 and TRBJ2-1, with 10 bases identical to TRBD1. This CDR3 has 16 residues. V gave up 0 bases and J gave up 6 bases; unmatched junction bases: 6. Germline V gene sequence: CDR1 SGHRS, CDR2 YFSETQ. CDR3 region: CASSLAGTGDFNEQFF. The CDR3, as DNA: TGCGCCAGCAGCTTGGCCGGGACAGGGGACTTCAATGAGCAGTTCTTC. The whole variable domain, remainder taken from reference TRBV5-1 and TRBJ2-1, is KAGVTQTPRYLIKTRGQQVTLSCSPISGHRSVSWYQQTPGQGLQFLFEYFSETQRNKGNFPGRFSGRQFSNSRSEMNVSTLELGDSALYLCASSLAGTGDFNEQFFGPGTRLTVL.

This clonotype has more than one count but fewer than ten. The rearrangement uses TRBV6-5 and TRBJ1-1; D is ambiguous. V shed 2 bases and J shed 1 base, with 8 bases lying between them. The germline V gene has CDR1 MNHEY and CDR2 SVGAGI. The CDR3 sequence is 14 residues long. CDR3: CASSYGRGNTEAFF. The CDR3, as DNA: TGTGCCAGCAGTTACGGGCGGGGGAACACTGAAGCTTTCTTT.

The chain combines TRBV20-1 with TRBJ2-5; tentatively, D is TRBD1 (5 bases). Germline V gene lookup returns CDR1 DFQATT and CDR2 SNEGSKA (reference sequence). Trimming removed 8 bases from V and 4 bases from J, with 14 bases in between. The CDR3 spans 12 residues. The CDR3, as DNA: TGCAGTTATAAGACAGCGATAGAGACCCAGTACTTC. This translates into CSYKTAIETQYF.

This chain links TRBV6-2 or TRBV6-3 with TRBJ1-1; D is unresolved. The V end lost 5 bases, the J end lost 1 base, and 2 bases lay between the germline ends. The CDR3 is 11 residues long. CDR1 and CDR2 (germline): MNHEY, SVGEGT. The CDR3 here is CASSANTEAFF. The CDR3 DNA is TGTGCCAGCAGTGCGAACACTGAAGCTTTCTTT.

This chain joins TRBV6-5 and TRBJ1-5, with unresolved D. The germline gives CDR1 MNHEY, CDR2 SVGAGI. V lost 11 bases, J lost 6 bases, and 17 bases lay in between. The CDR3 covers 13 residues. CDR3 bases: TGTGCCTCAAAGCGAGGTTTTGGTCAGCCCCAGCATTTT. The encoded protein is CASKRGFGQPQHF.

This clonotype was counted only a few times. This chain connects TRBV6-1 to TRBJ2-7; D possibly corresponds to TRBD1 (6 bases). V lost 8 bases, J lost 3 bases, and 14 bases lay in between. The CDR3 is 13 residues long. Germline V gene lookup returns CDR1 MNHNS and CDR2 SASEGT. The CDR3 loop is CASGATGFYEQYV. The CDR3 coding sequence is TGTGCCAGCGGAGCCACAGGGTTCTACGAGCAGTACGTC.

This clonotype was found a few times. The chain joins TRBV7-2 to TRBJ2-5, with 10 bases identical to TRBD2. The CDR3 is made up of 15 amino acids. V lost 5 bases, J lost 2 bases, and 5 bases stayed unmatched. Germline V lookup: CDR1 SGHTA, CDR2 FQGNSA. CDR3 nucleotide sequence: TGTGCCAGCAGCGCTACTAGCGGGGTTCAAGAGACCCAGTACTTC. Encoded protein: CASSATSGVQETQYF.

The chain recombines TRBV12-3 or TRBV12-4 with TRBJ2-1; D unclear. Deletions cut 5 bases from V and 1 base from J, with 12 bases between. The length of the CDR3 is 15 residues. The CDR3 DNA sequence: TGTGCCAGCAGTCCTTGGGAAGGGTCCTACAATGAGCAGTTCTTC. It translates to CASSPWEGSYNEQFF.

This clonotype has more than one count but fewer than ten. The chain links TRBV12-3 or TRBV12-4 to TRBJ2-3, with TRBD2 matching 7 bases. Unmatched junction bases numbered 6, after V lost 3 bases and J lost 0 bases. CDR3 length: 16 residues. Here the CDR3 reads CASSLVRGYSTDTQYF. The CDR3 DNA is TGTGCCAGCAGTTTGGTGCGGGGGTACAGCACAGATACGCAGTATTTT.

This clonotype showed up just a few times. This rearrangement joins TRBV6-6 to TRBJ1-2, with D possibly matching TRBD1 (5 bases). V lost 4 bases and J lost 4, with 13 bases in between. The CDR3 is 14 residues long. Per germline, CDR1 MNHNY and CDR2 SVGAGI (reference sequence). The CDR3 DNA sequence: TGTGCCAGCAGTTCCGCACGGGACCCCTATGGCTACACCTTC. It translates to CASSSARDPYGYTF.

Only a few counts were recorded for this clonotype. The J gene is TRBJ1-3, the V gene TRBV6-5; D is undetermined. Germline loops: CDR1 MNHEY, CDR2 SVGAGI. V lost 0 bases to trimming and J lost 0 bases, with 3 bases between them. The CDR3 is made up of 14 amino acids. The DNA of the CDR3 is TGTGCCAGCAGTTACTCGATCTCTGGAAACACCATATATTTT. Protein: CASSYSISGNTIYF.

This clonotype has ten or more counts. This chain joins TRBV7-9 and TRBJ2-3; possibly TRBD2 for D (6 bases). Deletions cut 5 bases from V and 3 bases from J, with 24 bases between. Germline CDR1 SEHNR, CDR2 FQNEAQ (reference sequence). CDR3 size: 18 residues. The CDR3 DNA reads TGTGCCAGCAGCACTCGACGGGCAGTCTACCGGGGGACAGATACGCAGTATTTT. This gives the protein CASSTRRAVYRGTDTQYF.

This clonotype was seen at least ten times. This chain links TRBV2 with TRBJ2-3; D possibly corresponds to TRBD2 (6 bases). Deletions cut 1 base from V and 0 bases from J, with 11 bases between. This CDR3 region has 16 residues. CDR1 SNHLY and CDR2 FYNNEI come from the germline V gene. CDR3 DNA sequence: TGTGCCAGCAGTGAAGGACGGGGGTCAAGCACAGATACGCAGTATTTT. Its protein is CASSEGRGSSTDTQYF.

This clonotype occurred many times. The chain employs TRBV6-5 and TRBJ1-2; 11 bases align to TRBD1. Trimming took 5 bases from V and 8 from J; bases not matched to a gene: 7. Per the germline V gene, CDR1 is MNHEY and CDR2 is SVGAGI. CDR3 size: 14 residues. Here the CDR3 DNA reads TGTGCCAGCAGTGGACCGGGACAGGGGGACGGCTACACCTTC. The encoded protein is CASSGPGQGDGYTF.